Below, 21 T cell receptor beta chains from the same sample are listed, as sequenced in a study of T-cell reconstitution after alpha-beta-depleted transplantation in children. Preparing the TCRbeta library involved the use of unique molecular identifiers. TCRdb independently ran MiXCR on the PCR reads; one entry per CDR3 protein. The sample lists some 200,000 distinct CDR3 sequences; around 8.4% were seen once. The sequencing here drew on PBMCs, mostly from graft donor cells, taken 360 days after TCRalphabeta/CD19-depleted stem cell transplant. These receptor sequences come from a male patient between 2 and 15 years old who had a stem cell transplant for acute myeloid leukemia, so the T cells may come from the graft donor.

This clonotype was detected many times. The CDR3 region has the DNA TGTGCCAGCAGTACCCGTGAGGGACATTATACCGGGGAGCTGTTTTTT. Its protein is CASSTREGHYTGELFF. The J gene is TRBJ2-2, the V gene TRBV6-5, with a weak D call TRBD1 (6 bases). The CDR3 is made up of 16 amino acids. V shed 5 bases and J shed 5 bases, with 18 bases lying between them. Germline V lookup: CDR1 MNHEY, CDR2 SVGAGI.

A few counts support this clonotype. The V gene is TRBV28, the J gene TRBJ2-1; 10 bases align to TRBD2. Germline CDR1 reads MDHEN; CDR2 reads SYDVKM. V lost 3 bases and J lost 7; bases outside the gene matches: 6. The CDR3 consists of 15 residues. The CDR3 DNA reads TGTGCCAGCAGTTTCCGTAGCGGGGGGAGGAATGAGCAGTTCTTC. Amino acid sequence: CASSFRSGGRNEQFF.

This clonotype has just a few counts. V usage is TRBV5-1 and J usage is TRBJ2-7, with 9 bases lining up with TRBD2. Trimming cost V 0 bases and J 2 bases; bases outside gene matches: 3. The V gene's germline CDR1 is SGHRS and CDR2 YFSETQ. The CDR3 has 15 amino acids. The CDR3 spells CASSLGASGAYEQYF. DNA for the CDR3: TGCGCCAGCAGCTTGGGGGCTAGCGGGGCCTACGAGCAGTACTTC.

This clonotype was observed at least ten times. The J gene is TRBJ1-2, the V gene TRBV9; D unresolved. Trimming shortened V by 7 bases and J by 4 bases, and 8 bases separated the two germline ends. Germline V gene data show CDR1 as SGDLS and CDR2 as YYNGEE. This CDR3 has 11 amino acids. CDR3 protein: CASGEGYGYTF. The DNA of the CDR3 is TGTGCCAGCGGGGAGGGCTATGGCTACACCTTC.

This clonotype has a count of ten or more. The rearrangement uses TRBV29-1 and TRBJ2-3; 7 positions agree with TRBD2. The CDR3 is 13 residues long. V was clipped by 5 bases and J by 4 bases; unmatched bases: 6. Germline V lookup: CDR1 SQVTM, CDR2 ANQGSEA. The chain's CDR3 is CSVIGGRADTQYF. CDR3 sequence (DNA): TGCAGCGTTATAGGAGGGAGGGCAGATACGCAGTATTTT.

This clonotype was seen more than once but under ten times. This rearrangement joins TRBV5-1 to TRBJ2-1, with D possibly matching TRBD1 (6 bases). Germline V lookup: CDR1 SGHRS, CDR2 YFSETQ. CDR3 size: 18 residues. V was trimmed by 4 bases and J by 2 bases, leaving 22 bases between them. The CDR3 spells CASSPLIGLGGTYNEQFF. In DNA, the CDR3 is TGCGCCAGCAGCCCTCTTATCGGGCTAGGGGGAACCTACAATGAGCAGTTCTTC.

The CDR3 loop reads CASSLRTGTETQYF. The CDR3 region has the DNA TGTGCCAGCAGCTTGAGGACAGGGACGGAGACCCAGTACTTC. The chain couples TRBV5-6 to TRBJ2-5; 8 bases line up with TRBD1. The CDR3 runs 14 residues. CDR1 is SGHDT, CDR2 YYEEEE, per germline. V trimming: 1 base; J trimming: 5 bases; junction bases outside the gene matches: 4.

This clonotype has only a few counts. The chain employs TRBV20-1 and TRBJ2-7, with a weak D call TRBD1 (6 bases). The CDR3 covers 13 residues. Germline V CDR1 and CDR2: DFQATT, SNEGSKA (reference sequence). The ends were cut back, 0 bases at V and 6 bases at J, with 12 bases in the middle. CDR3 residues: CSAREQGSGEQYF. DNA for the CDR3: TGCAGTGCTAGAGAGCAGGGGTCGGGCGAGCAGTACTTC.

This clonotype has a count of ten or more. The rearrangement links TRBV15 to TRBJ2-3; no definite D call. The CDR3 loop spans 14 amino acids. The V gene's germline CDR1 is LNHNV and CDR2 YYDKDF (reference sequence). Trimming shortened V by 1 base and J by 4 bases, and 9 bases separated the two germline ends. The CDR3 sequence is CATSRVVWADTQYF. CDR3 nucleotides: TGTGCCACCAGCAGAGTTGTCTGGGCAGATACGCAGTATTTT.

Ten or more counts support this clonotype. J is TRBJ2-7 and V is TRBV20-1; maybe TRBD1 (6 bases). The CDR3 runs to 13 residues. Trimming stripped 5 bases from V and 0 bases from J, with 11 bases between. Germline V gene sequence: CDR1 DFQATT, CDR2 SNEGSKA (reference sequence). The CDR3 here is CSAQTGPSYEQYF. CDR3 nucleotide sequence: TGCAGTGCTCAGACAGGACCCTCCTACGAGCAGTACTTC.

This chain links TRBV5-1 with TRBJ1-1; 7 bases agree with TRBD1. Trimming at V came to 4 bases and at J to 0 bases, leaving 6 bases not matched to a gene. The CDR3 has 15 residues. Germline loops: CDR1 SGHRS, CDR2 YFSETQ. In nucleotides, the CDR3 is TGCGCCAGCAGCCGACAACAGGGGATGAACACTGAAGCTTTCTTT. Its protein is CASSRQQGMNTEAFF.

This clonotype was recorded at least ten times. V and J are TRBV12-3 or TRBV12-4 and TRBJ2-1; D unresolved. V was pared by 6 bases and J by 1 base, with 13 bases between. The CDR3 spans 15 residues. In DNA form, the CDR3 reads TGTGCCAGCAGCTTGACTGACTGGTCCTACAATGAGCAGTTCTTC. It is translated as CASSLTDWSYNEQFF.

This clonotype was seen ten or more times. The rearrangement links TRBV7-2 to TRBJ1-4; tentatively, D is TRBD1 (5 bases). V was cut by 4 bases and J by 10 bases, with 13 bases left in between. The CDR3 is made up of 13 amino acids. The germline V gene has CDR1 SGHTA and CDR2 FQGNSA. CDR3 loop: CASSSRDDRKLFF. The DNA of the CDR3 is TGTGCCAGCAGCTCTAGGGACGACAGAAAACTGTTTTTT. The full variable domain, rest sourced from reference TRBV7-2 and TRBJ1-4, is GAGVSQSPSNKVTEKGKDVELRCDPISGHTALYWYRQSLGQGLEFLIYFQGNSAPDKSGLPSDRFSAERTGGSVSTLTIQRTQQEDSAVYLCASSSRDDRKLFFGSGTQLSVL.

This clonotype showed up many times. V is TRBV29-1 and J is TRBJ2-1; TRBD2 might be the D (5 bases). V was clipped by 0 bases and J by 7 bases, with 7 bases between them. Germline V CDR1 and CDR2: SQVTM, ANQGSEA. This CDR3 is built from 12 residues. The CDR3 nucleotides are TGCAGCGTTGAAGAGGGGAGAAATGAGCAGTTCTTC. Protein: CSVEEGRNEQFF.

The chain is built from TRBV20-1 and TRBJ2-5; tentative D call: TRBD2 (7 bases). Trimming pared 1 base from V and 1 base from J, leaving 13 bases between. This CDR3 spans 15 amino acids. CDR1 is DFQATT, CDR2 SNEGSKA, per germline (reference sequence). CDR3 DNA sequence: TGCAGTGCTAGAGCTCCGGGGGGCGTCCAAGAGACCCAGTACTTC. It codes for CSARAPGGVQETQYF.

This chain joins TRBV20-1 and TRBJ2-1; 10 bases map to TRBD1. V trimming: 5 bases; J trimming: 6 bases; junction bases outside the gene matches: 7. Per germline, CDR1 DFQATT and CDR2 SNEGSKA (reference sequence). CDR3 length: 14 amino acids. CDR3 nucleotide sequence: TGCAGTGCTTCGACAGGGGGCCTCCTCAATGAGCAGTTCTTC. Residues: CSASTGGLLNEQFF.

This clonotype was found many times. V gene TRBV5-5 combines with J gene TRBJ2-2, with D perhaps matching TRBD2 (5 bases). Germline CDR1 and CDR2: SGHKS and YYEKEE (reference sequence). This CDR3 spans 13 amino acids. V dropped 2 bases and J dropped 7 bases, with 9 bases sitting between them. The CDR3 spells CASSLAGGGELFF. CDR3 in DNA: TGTGCCAGCAGCTTAGCAGGAGGCGGGGAGCTGTTTTTT.

This clonotype appeared a few times. The CDR3 DNA follows: TGCGCCAGCAGCCCACTGGGACTAGCGGGGGGCTCCCAAGAGACCCAGTACTTC. Protein sequence: CASSPLGLAGGSQETQYF. This chain joins TRBV5-1 and TRBJ2-5, with 15 bases identical to TRBD2. Germline V lookup: CDR1 SGHRS, CDR2 YFSETQ. This CDR3 has 18 amino acids. With V trimmed by 4 bases and J by 1 base, 8 bases remained unmatched. The full variable domain, with the rest looked up from reference TRBV5-1 and TRBJ2-5, is KAGVTQTPRYLIKTRGQQVTLSCSPISGHRSVSWYQQTPGQGLQFLFEYFSETQRNKGNFPGRFSGRQFSNSRSEMNVSTLELGDSALYLCASSPLGLAGGSQETQYFGPGTRLLVL.

V is TRBV29-1 and J is TRBJ1-2; 7 bases are shared with TRBD1. Trimming at V came to 7 bases and at J to 4 bases, leaving 6 bases not matched to a gene. This CDR3 contains 12 residues. The germline gives CDR1 SQVTM, CDR2 ANQGSEA. CDR3 sequence (DNA): TGCAGCGCGGACAGGCCGAGCTATGGCTACACCTTC. It codes for CSADRPSYGYTF.

The chain carries TRBV7-3 and TRBJ1-1, with a possible D match to TRBD1 (5 bases). This CDR3 has 16 amino acids. V dropped 0 bases and J dropped 0 bases, with 11 bases sitting between them. Germline V gene data show CDR1 as SGHTA and CDR2 as FQGTGA. CDR3 loop: CASSLTGAGLNTEAFF. CDR3 coding DNA: TGTGCCAGCAGCTTAACAGGGGCAGGGCTGAACACTGAAGCTTTCTTT.

In this sample, this clonotype turned up a few times. The rearrangement uses TRBV5-1 and TRBJ1-5; no clear D gene. The CDR3 runs to 14 residues. The ends were cut back, 3 bases at V and 5 bases at J, with 12 bases in the middle. CDR1 is SGHRS, CDR2 YFSETQ, per germline. CDR3 coding DNA: TGCGCCAGCAGCTCCGCACCCGGGGATCAGCCCCAGCATTTT. The encoded protein is CASSSAPGDQPQHF.